These 25 T cell receptor beta chains came from one sample sequenced in a study of regulatory T cells in long-lasting Graves disease. Described time point: newly diagnosed GD, antithyroid drugs for less than 3 months. Extracted PBMC RNA gave rise to the TCR library. Through Arm-PCR of CDR3 regions and iRepertoire HTBI primers, TCR beta libraries were built. TCRdb re-called the multiplex PCR reads through MiXCR, storing one row per CDR3 protein. The data contain some 500,000 distinct CDR3 sequences, roughly 13% of them singletons. These data are also associated with another study on T cells in Graves' hyperthyroidism and ophthalmopathy.

The material was peripheral blood mononuclear cells (PBMCs), obtained at new diagnosis, from a patient treated with antithyroid drugs. These receptors were taken from a man under 40 with Graves disease.

This clonotype was observed a handful of times. V and J are TRBV20-1 and TRBJ2-4, with TRBD2 matching 9 bases. Germline CDR1 DFQATT, CDR2 SNEGSKA (reference sequence). Trimming took 0 bases from V and 8 from J; bases not matched to a gene: 8. The CDR3 extends over 15 amino acids. This CDR3 is CSARDTLAGPDIQYF. For the CDR3, the DNA is TGCAGTGCTAGAGATACCCTAGCGGGACCTGACATTCAGTACTTC.

In this sample, this clonotype turned up many times. The CDR3 DNA reads as TGTGCCAGCAGTTTAGCGTATGAGCGGGTCACAGATACGCAGTATTTT. Translation: CASSLAYERVTDTQYF. V is TRBV12-3 or TRBV12-4 and J is TRBJ2-3; D may be TRBD2 (6 bases). CDR3 length: 16 amino acids. V was trimmed by 0 bases and J by 2 bases, leaving 12 bases between them.

The sample holds many counts of this clonotype. The chain employs TRBV24-1 and TRBJ2-3; D is possibly TRBD1 (6 bases). The V and J ends lost 0 bases and 1 base respectively, with 13 bases between them. Per germline, CDR1 KGHDR and CDR2 SFDVKD. CDR3 length: 17 amino acids. CDR3 residues: CATSDLSGDDGTDTQYF. The CDR3 nucleotides are TGTGCCACCAGTGATTTGTCAGGGGATGACGGCACAGATACGCAGTATTTT.

This chain links TRBV15 with TRBJ2-1, with 8 bases fitting TRBD1. Judging by the DNA end, TRBJ2-5 fits better; the J call may be wrong. The CDR3 loop spans 14 amino acids. The V gene's germline CDR1 is LNHNV and CDR2 YYDKDF (reference sequence). The CDR3 loop is CAAARDRKKETQYF. CDR3 nucleotide sequence: TGTGCCGCAGCCCGGGACAGGAAAAAAGAGACCCAGTACTTC.

The chain employs TRBV3-1 and TRBJ2-6; D is possibly TRBD1 or TRBD2 (5 bases each). The CDR3 covers 18 residues. In germline, CDR1 is LGHDT, CDR2 YNNKEL (reference sequence). Trimming left V 0 bases short and J 0 bases short, with 12 bases between. Here the CDR3 DNA reads TGTGCCAGCAGCCAAGAGGGGGAATTGTACTCTGGGGCCAACGTCCTGACTTTC. This translates into CASSQEGELYSGANVLTF.

This clonotype was seen at least ten times. The V gene is TRBV7-2, the J gene TRBJ1-6, with D tentatively TRBD1 (6 bases). V lost 1 base and J lost 6, with 13 bases in between. Germline V gene sequence: CDR1 SGHTA, CDR2 FQGNSA. This CDR3 spans 16 amino acids. The CDR3 sequence is CASSLVDRSLNSPLHF. The DNA for the CDR3 is TGTGCCAGCAGCTTAGTGGACAGAAGCCTTAATTCACCCCTCCACTTT.

This clonotype was seen ten or more times. V and J are TRBV27 and TRBJ2-3, with D tentatively TRBD2 (6 bases). The CDR3 is 14 amino acids. Trimming pared 2 bases from V and 4 bases from J, leaving 10 bases between. Per germline, CDR1 MNHEY and CDR2 SMNVEV (reference sequence). Here the CDR3 DNA reads TGTGCCAGCAGTTTAGGGGGGAGGTCAGATACGCAGTATTTT. This encodes CASSLGGRSDTQYF.

The count of this clonotype is one. It may be a read error: a sequence one base away is much more abundant. No conserved phenylalanine or tryptophan ends this CDR3, so it is likely a read error. DNA for the CDR3: TGTGCCAGCACCAAAGCTGGGGGCCTGGTAATTGAAGCTTTCCTT. Its protein is CASTKAGGLVIEAFL. The chain uses TRBV6-2 or TRBV6-3 and TRBJ1-1; D perhaps matches TRBD1 (6 bases). The germline gives CDR1 MNHEY, CDR2 SVGEGT. Trimming took 7 bases from V and 7 from J, leaving 22 bases between them. This CDR3 comprises 15 residues.

This clonotype was observed a few times. The J gene is TRBJ2-1, the V gene TRBV19, with D perhaps matching TRBD2 (6 bases). CDR1 is LNHDA and CDR2 is SQIVND in the germline V gene (reference sequence). V shed 4 bases and J shed 4 bases, with 11 bases lying between them. The CDR3 has 14 residues. CDR3 region: CASSRAGQYNEQFF. For the CDR3, the DNA is TGTGCCAGTAGTAGAGCGGGTCAATACAATGAGCAGTTCTTC.

This clonotype was detected a few times. This chain uses TRBV11-2 with TRBJ2-1, with 12 bases identical to TRBD2. Trimming took 5 bases from V and 0 from J; bases not matched to a gene: 23. Per germline, CDR1 SGHAT and CDR2 FQNNGV. The CDR3 runs to 23 residues. As DNA, the CDR3 is TGTGCCAGCAGCCCACATGGCCAGGTGCCGGGACTAGCGGGTCTGAGCTCCTACAATGAGCAGTTCTTC. It is translated as CASSPHGQVPGLAGLSSYNEQFF.

The chain links TRBV20-1 to TRBJ2-7, with 9 bases aligning to TRBD1. V shed 2 bases, J shed 6 bases, and the junction held 8 bases outside the gene matches. CDR3 size: 14 residues. Germline V gene sequence: CDR1 DFQATT, CDR2 SNEGSKA (reference sequence). This chain's CDR3 is CSARFTGGGFEQYF. The CDR3 region has the DNA TGCAGTGCTAGATTCACAGGGGGCGGTTTCGAGCAGTACTTC.

Concerning this clonotype itself: This may arise from a read error, as a much more abundant clone is one base away. This chain links TRBV29-1 with TRBJ2-7, with 8 bases identical to TRBD1. CDR1 and CDR2 from the germline V gene are SQVTM and ANQGSEA. The length of the CDR3 is 16 residues. CDR3 coding DNA: TGCAGCGTTGAAAGGGGGGACAGGAGGAGCTCCTACGGGCAGTACTTC. Protein: CSVERGDRRSSYGQYF.

This clonotype was counted at least ten times. The J gene is TRBJ2-7, the V gene TRBV7-2, with 8 bases aligning to TRBD2. This CDR3 comprises 14 residues. V lost 5 bases to trimming and J lost 3 bases; unmatched junction nucleotides: 6. CDR1 is SGHTA, CDR2 FQGNSA, per germline. The CDR3, as DNA: TGTGCCAGCAGCCGGACCGGGACTAGCTACGAGCAGTACTTC. Its translation: CASSRTGTSYEQYF.

There are many counts of this clonotype. The chain carries TRBV20-1 and TRBJ2-5; TRBD2 agrees at 10 bases. Looked up from germline, CDR1 is DFQATT and CDR2 is SNEGSKA (reference sequence). This CDR3 is 15 amino acids long. After removal of 6 bases from V and 2 bases from J, the junction contained 9 bases not matched to a gene. The CDR3 here is CSATLPAGGQETQYF. CDR3 coding DNA: TGCAGTGCCACCCTGCCAGCGGGAGGGCAAGAGACCCAGTACTTC.

This clonotype was counted at least ten times. The chain has TRBV12-3 or TRBV12-4 and TRBJ2-1; unclear D gene. CDR3 length: 16 residues. V shed 0 bases and J shed 0 bases, with 9 bases lying between them. The DNA of the CDR3 is TGTGCCAGCAGTTTAGCGGGCGGTTTCTCCTACAATGAGCAGTTCTTC. It yields the protein CASSLAGGFSYNEQFF.

This clonotype was seen a handful of times. The genes are TRBV3-1 and TRBJ2-7; D ambiguous. Looked up from germline, CDR1 is LGHDT and CDR2 is YNNKEL (reference sequence). The length of the CDR3 is 13 residues. The V end was cut by 3 bases, the J end by 2 bases, with 8 bases between. Here the CDR3 DNA reads TGTGCCAGCAGCCACGGACGTACCTACGAGCAGTACTTC. This translates into CASSHGRTYEQYF.

This clonotype was detected ten times or more. CDR3 protein: CATSTGGLLRAGELFF. CDR3 bases: TGTGCCACCAGCACAGGCGGACTTTTACGGGCCGGGGAGCTGTTTTTT. This sequence joins TRBV15 and TRBJ2-2; the D gene is possibly TRBD2 (5 bases). Per germline, CDR1 LNHNV and CDR2 YYDKDF (reference sequence). V was trimmed by 4 bases and J by 6 bases, leaving 18 bases between them. This CDR3 contains 16 residues. The full variable domain, completed using reference TRBV15 and TRBJ2-2, is DAMVIQNPRYQVTQFGKPVTLSCSQTLNHNVMYWYQQKSSQAPKLLFHYYDKDFNNEADTPDNFQSRRPNTSFCFLDIRSPGLGDTAMYLCATSTGGLLRAGELFFGEGSRLTVL.

This clonotype was detected ten times or more. V gene TRBV29-1 combines with J gene TRBJ1-1, with a tentative D call TRBD1 (5 bases). CDR1 is SQVTM, CDR2 ANQGSEA, per germline. The CDR3 sequence is 13 residues long. Trimming took off 6 bases at V and 4 bases at J, with 15 bases between the two ends. The CDR3 here is CSVEWGEGTEAFF. CDR3 bases: TGCAGCGTGGAATGGGGGGAGGGCACTGAAGCTTTCTTT.

This clonotype was recorded at least ten times. The chain's CDR3 is CAWSVGRGEQYF. CDR3 in DNA: TGTGCCTGGAGTGTAGGGCGAGGCGAGCAGTACTTC. J is TRBJ2-7 and V is TRBV30, with unresolved D. The CDR3 is 12 amino acids. V lost 0 bases and J 6 bases, leaving 9 bases between the germline ends. Germline CDR1 reads GTSNPN; CDR2 reads SVGIG (reference sequence). Using reference TRBV30 and TRBJ2-7 for the parts outside the CDR3, the full variable domain is SQTIHQWPATLVQPVGSPLSLECTVEGTSNPNLYWYRQAAGRGLQLLFYSVGIGQISSEVPQNLSASRPQDRQFILSSKKLLLSDSGFYLCAWSVGRGEQYFGPGTRLTVT.

There are many counts of this clonotype. The rearrangement links TRBV29-1 to TRBJ2-1; D unresolved. Germline values: CDR1 SQVTM, CDR2 ANQGSEA. Trimming removed 0 bases at V and 15 bases at J, with 15 bases between. CDR3 length: 12 residues. DNA for the CDR3: TGCAGCGTTGAAGAGGGCGGAACCAGAGGGTTCTTC. Translated, it gives CSVEEGGTRGFF.

This clonotype was seen repeatedly, ten times or more. The chain is built from TRBV6-5 and TRBJ2-1, with D perhaps matching TRBD2 (5 bases). Germline CDR1 and CDR2: MNHEY and SVGAGI. The length of the CDR3 is 16 residues. Trimming took 4 bases from V and 4 from J, leaving 17 bases between them. In nucleotides, the CDR3 is TGTGCCAGCAGTTCCCCGGGTGGGAGAGGGTACAATGAGCAGTTCTTC. Encoded protein: CASSSPGGRGYNEQFF.

The rearrangement uses TRBV20-1 and TRBJ1-2, with D perhaps matching TRBD1 (6 bases). Germline V gene sequence: CDR1 DFQATT, CDR2 SNEGSKA (reference sequence). CDR3 size: 16 residues. V lost 5 bases and J 2 bases, leaving 21 bases between the germline ends. CDR3 amino acids: CSARARIEGGNYGYTF. The CDR3 region has the DNA TGCAGTGCTCGGGCCCGAATAGAAGGGGGAAACTATGGCTACACCTTC.

Ten or more counts support this clonotype. The chain carries TRBV20-1 and TRBJ2-1; D tentatively reads TRBD1 or TRBD2 (5 bases each). CDR1 is DFQATT and CDR2 is SNEGSKA in the germline V gene (reference sequence). The CDR3 loop spans 18 amino acids. Trimming took off 3 bases at V and 2 bases at J, with 23 bases between the two ends. The CDR3 reads CSASAPWGRGSTYNEQFF. For the CDR3, the DNA is TGCAGTGCTAGCGCCCCTTGGGGGAGAGGTAGCACCTACAATGAGCAGTTCTTC.

This clonotype was counted at least ten times. The chain has TRBV10-3 and TRBJ1-2; the D gene is possibly TRBD1 (5 bases). The CDR3 is 14 residues long. Looked up from germline, CDR1 is ENHRY and CDR2 is SYGVKD. Between the trimmed V and J ends, which lost 0 bases and 3 bases, there was a span of 8 bases. The CDR3 coding sequence is TGTGCCATCAGTGAGTCGAGGACATACTATGGCTACACCTTC. Amino acid sequence: CAISESRTYYGYTF.

The chain has TRBV30 and TRBJ2-5; D possibly corresponds to TRBD1 (5 bases). CDR1 is GTSNPN and CDR2 is SVGIG in the germline V gene (reference sequence). With 5 bases removed from V and 0 bases from J, the gap between germline ends came to 7 bases. This CDR3 is built from 12 residues. CDR3 nucleotide sequence: TGTGCCTGGGCAGGGTACCAAGAGACCCAGTACTTC. This codes for CAWAGYQETQYF.